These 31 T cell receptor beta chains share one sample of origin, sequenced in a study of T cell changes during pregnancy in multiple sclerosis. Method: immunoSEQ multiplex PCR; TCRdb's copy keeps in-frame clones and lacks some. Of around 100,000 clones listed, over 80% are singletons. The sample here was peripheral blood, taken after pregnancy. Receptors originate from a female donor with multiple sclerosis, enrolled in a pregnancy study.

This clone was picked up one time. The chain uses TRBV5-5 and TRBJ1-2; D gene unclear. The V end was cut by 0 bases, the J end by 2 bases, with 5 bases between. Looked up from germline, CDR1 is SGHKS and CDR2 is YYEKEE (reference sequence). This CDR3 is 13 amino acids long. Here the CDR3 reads CASSLDRNYGYTF. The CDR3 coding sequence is TGTGCCAGCAGCTTGGACAGAAACTATGGCTACACCTTC.

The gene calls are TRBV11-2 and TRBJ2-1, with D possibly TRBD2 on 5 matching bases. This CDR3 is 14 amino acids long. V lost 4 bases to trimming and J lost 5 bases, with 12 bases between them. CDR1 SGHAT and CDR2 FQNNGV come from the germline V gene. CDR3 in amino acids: CASSSGNENNEQFF. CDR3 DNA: TGTGCCAGCAGCTCGGGGAACGAGAACAATGAGCAGTTCTTC. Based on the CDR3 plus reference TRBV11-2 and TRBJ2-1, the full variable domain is EAGVAQSPRYKIIEKRQSVAFWCNPISGHATLYWYQQILGQGPKLLIQFQNNGVVDDSQLPKDRFSAERLKGVDSTLKIQPAKLEDSAVYLCASSSGNENNEQFFGPGTRLTVL.

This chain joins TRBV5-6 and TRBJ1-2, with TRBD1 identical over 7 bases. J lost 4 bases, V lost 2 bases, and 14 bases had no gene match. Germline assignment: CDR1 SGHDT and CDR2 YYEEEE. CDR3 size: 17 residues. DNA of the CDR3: TGTGCCAGCAGCTTAAACAGGGGCGCGGAAGCGGGCTATGGCTACACCTTC. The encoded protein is CASSLNRGAEAGYGYTF.

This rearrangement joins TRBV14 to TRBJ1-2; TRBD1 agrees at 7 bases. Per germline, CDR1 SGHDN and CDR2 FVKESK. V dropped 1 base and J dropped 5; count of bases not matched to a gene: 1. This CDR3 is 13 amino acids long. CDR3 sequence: CASSQAGGYGYTF. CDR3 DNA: TGTGCCAGCAGCCAAGCAGGGGGGTATGGCTACACCTTC.

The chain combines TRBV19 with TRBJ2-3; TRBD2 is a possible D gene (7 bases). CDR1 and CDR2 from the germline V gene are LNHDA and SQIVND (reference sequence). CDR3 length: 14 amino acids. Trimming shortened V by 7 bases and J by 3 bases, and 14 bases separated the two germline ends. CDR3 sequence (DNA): TGTGCCAGTACTGGACTAGGGGGGACAGATACGCAGTATTTT. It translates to CASTGLGGTDTQYF.

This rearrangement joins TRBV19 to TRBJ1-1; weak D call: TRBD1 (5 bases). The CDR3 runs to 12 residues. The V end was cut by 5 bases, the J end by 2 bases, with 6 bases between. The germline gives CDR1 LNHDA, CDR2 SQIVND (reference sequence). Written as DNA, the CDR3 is TGTGCCAGTAGTGACAGTAACACTGAAGCTTTCTTT. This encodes CASSDSNTEAFF. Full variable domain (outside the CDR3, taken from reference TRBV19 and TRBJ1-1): DGGITQSPKYLFRKEGQNVTLSCEQNLNHDAMYWYRQDPGQGLRLIYYSQIVNDFQKGDIAEGYSVSREKKESFPLTVTSAQKNPTAFYLCASSDSNTEAFFGQGTRLTVV.

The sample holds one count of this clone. In DNA form, the CDR3 reads TGTGCCAGCAGCGTAGCGATCAGAGGCCCTAACTATGGCTACACCTTC. Translating gives CASSVAIRGPNYGYTF. V and J are TRBV9 and TRBJ1-2, with unresolved D. V was trimmed by 0 bases and J by 0 bases, leaving 12 bases between them. Looked up from germline, CDR1 is SGDLS and CDR2 is YYNGEE. The CDR3 sequence is 16 residues long.

In nucleotides, the CDR3 is TGTGCCAGCAGCTTGCGGGACAGCTACACAGATACGCAGTATTTT. Residues: CASSLRDSYTDTQYF. The rearrangement links TRBV9 to TRBJ2-3, with a possible D match to TRBD1 (7 bases). Germline CDR1 reads SGDLS; CDR2 reads YYNGEE. V lost 4 bases and J 2 bases, leaving 14 bases between the germline ends. CDR3 length: 15 residues.

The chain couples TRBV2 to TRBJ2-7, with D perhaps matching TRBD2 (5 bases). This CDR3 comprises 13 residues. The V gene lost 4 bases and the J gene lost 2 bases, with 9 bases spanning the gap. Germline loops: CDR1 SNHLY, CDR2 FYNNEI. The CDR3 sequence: CASSVAGAYEQYF. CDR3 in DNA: TGTGCCAGCAGTGTGGCGGGTGCCTACGAGCAGTACTTC.

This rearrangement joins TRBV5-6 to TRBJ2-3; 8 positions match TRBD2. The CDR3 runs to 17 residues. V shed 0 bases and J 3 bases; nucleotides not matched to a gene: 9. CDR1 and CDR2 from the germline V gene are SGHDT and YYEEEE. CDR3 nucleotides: TGTGCCAGCAGCTTGGATTCCAGCGGGAGATATACAGATACGCAGTATTTT. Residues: CASSLDSSGRYTDTQYF.

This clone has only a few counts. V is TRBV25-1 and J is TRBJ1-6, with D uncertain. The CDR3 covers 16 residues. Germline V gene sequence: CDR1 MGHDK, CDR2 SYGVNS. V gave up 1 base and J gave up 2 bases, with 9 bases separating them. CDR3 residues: CASSEFGLPYNSPLHF. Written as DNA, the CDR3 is TGTGCCAGCAGTGAATTTGGCTTACCCTATAATTCACCCCTCCACTTT.

The DNA of the CDR3 is TGTGCCAGCAGTGACAAAGCGGGAGTAGGAGACAATGAGCAGTTCTTC. The encoded protein is CASSDKAGVGDNEQFF. The rearrangement joins TRBV6-4 to TRBJ2-1; TRBD2 matches 8 bases. This CDR3 comprises 16 residues. The germline gives CDR1 MRHNA, CDR2 SNTAGT. V dropped 2 bases and J dropped 5; count of bases not matched to a gene: 8.

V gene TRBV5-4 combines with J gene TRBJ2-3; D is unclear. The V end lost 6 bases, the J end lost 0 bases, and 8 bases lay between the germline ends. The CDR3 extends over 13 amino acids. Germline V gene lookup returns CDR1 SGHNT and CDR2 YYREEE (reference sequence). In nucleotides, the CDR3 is TGTGCCAGCACCATCAGTAGCACAGATACGCAGTATTTT. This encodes CASTISSTDTQYF.

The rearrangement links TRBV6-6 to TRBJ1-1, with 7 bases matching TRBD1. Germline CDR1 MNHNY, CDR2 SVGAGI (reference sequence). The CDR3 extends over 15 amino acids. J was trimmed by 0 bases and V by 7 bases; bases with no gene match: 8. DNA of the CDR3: TGTGCCAGCAATAGAAGGGACAGCTTGAACACTGAAGCTTTCTTT. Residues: CASNRRDSLNTEAFF.

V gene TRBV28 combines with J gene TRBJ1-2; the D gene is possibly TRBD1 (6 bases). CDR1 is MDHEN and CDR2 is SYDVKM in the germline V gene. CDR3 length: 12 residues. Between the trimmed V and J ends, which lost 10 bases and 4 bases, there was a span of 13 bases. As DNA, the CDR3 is TGTGCCACGATTACAGGGATCTATGGCTACACCTTC. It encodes CATITGIYGYTF.

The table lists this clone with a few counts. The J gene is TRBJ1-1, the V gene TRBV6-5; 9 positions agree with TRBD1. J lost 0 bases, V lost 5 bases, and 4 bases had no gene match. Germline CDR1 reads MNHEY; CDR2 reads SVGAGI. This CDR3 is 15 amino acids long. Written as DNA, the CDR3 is TGTGCCAGCAGTCGGACAGGGGTGATGAACACTGAAGCTTTCTTT. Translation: CASSRTGVMNTEAFF.

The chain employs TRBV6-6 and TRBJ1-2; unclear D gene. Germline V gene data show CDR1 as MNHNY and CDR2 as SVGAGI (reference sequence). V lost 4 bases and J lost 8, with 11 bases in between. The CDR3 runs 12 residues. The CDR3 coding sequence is TGTGCCAGCAGTTCCGGCTCGGGGGGCTACACCTTC. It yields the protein CASSSGSGGYTF.

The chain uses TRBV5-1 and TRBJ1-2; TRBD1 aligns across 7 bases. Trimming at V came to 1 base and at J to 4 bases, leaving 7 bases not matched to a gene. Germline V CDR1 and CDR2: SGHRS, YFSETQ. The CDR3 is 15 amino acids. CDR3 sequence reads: CASSLTRQGVYGYTF. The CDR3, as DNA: TGCGCCAGCAGCTTGACCCGACAGGGAGTCTATGGCTACACCTTC.

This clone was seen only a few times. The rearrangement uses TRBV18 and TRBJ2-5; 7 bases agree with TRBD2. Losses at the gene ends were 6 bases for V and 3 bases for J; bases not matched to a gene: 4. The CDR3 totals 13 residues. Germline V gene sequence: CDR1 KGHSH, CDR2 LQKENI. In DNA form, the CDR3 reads TGTGCCAGCTCGTCCCGGGGGGAAGAGACCCAGTACTTC. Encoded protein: CASSSRGEETQYF.

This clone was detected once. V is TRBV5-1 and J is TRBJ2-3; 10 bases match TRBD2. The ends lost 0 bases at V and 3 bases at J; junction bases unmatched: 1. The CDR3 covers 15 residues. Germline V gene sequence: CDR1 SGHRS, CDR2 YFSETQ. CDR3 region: CASSLERGGTDTQYF. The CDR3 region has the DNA TGCGCCAGCAGCTTGGAGCGGGGGGGTACAGATACGCAGTATTTT.

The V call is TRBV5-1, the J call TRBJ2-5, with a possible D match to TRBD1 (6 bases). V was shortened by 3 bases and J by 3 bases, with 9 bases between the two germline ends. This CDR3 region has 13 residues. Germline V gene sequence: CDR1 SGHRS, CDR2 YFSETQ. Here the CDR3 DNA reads TGCGCCAGCAGCTCTAGGACAGAAGAGACCCAGTACTTC. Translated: CASSSRTEETQYF.

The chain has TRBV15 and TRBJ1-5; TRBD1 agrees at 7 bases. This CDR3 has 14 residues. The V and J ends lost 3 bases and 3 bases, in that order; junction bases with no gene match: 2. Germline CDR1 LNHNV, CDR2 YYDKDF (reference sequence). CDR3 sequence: CATSRTGLNQPQHF. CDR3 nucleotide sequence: TGTGCCACCAGCAGGACAGGGCTCAATCAGCCCCAGCATTTT.

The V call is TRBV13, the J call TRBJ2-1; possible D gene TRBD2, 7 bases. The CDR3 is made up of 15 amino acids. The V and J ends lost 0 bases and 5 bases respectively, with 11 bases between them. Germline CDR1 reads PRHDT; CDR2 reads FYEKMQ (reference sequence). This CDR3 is CASSLGAGADNEQFF. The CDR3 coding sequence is TGTGCCAGCAGCTTAGGGGCGGGGGCAGACAATGAGCAGTTCTTC.

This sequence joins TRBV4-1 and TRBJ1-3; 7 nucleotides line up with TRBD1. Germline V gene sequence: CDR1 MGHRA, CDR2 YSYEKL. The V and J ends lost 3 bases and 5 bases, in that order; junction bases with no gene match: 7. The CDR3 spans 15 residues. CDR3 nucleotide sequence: TGCGCCAGCAGCCAGTTCGGGACAGTAAGAAACACCATATATTTT. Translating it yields CASSQFGTVRNTIYF.

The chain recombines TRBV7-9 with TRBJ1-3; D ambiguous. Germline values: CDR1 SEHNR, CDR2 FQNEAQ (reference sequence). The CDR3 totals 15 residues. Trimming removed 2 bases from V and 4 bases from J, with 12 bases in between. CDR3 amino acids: CASSLSSDSGNTIYF. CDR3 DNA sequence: TGTGCCAGCAGCTTATCGAGTGATTCCGGAAACACCATATATTTT.

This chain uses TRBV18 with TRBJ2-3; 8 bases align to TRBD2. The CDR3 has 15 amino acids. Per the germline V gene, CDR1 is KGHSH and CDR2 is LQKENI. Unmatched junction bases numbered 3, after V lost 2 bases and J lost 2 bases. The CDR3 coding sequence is TGTGCCAGCTCACCAAGCGGGAGCGACACAGATACGCAGTATTTT. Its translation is CASSPSGSDTDTQYF.

The CDR3 is CASSYSGTGGGRGYTF. In nucleotides, the CDR3 is TGTGCCAGCAGTTACTCGGGGACAGGGGGAGGACGCGGCTACACCTTC. The chain links TRBV6-6 to TRBJ1-2; 11 nucleotides line up with TRBD1. The ends lost 0 bases at V and 8 bases at J; junction bases unmatched: 8. The CDR3 consists of 16 residues. Germline values: CDR1 MNHNY, CDR2 SVGAGI (reference sequence).

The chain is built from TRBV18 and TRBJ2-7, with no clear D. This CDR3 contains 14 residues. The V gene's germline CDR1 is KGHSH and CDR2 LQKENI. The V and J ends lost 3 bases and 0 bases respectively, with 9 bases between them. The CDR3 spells CASSPDKSSYEQYF. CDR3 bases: TGTGCCAGCTCACCCGACAAGTCCTCCTACGAGCAGTACTTC.

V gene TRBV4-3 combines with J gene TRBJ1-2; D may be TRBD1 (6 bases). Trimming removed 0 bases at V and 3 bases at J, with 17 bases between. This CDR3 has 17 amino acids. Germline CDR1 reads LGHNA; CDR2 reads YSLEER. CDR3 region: CASSQDSNRDIYYGYTF. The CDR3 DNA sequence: TGCGCCAGCAGCCAAGATAGTAACCGGGACATATACTATGGCTACACCTTC.

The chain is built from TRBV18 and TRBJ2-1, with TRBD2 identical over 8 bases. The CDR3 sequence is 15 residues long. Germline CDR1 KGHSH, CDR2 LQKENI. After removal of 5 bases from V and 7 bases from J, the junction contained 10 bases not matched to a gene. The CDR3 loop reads CASSGLASVGNEQFF. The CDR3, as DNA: TGTGCCAGCTCAGGACTAGCCTCAGTCGGGAATGAGCAGTTCTTC.

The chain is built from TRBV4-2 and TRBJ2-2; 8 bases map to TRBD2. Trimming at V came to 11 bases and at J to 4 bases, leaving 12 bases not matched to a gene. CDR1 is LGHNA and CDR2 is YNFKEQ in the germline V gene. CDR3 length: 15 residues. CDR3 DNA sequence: TGTGCCTCCGGCGGCGGGAGGCGCATCACCGGGGAGCTGTTTTTT. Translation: CASGGGRRITGELFF.